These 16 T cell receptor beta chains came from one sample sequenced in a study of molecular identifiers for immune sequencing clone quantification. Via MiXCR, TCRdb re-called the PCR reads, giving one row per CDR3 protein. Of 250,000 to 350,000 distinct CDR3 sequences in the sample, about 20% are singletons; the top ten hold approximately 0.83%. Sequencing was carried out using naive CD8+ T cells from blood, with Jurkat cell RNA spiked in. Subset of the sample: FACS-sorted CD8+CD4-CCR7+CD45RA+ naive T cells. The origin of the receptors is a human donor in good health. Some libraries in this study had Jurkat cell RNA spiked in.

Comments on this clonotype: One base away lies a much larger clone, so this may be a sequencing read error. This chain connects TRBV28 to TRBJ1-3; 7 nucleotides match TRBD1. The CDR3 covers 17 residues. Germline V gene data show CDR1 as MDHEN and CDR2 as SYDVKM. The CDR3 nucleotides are TGTGCCGGCAGTCTCACTTCACAGGGGAATTACGGAAACACCATATATTTT. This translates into CAGSLTSQGNYGNTIYF. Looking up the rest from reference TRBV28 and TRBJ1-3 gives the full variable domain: DVKVTQSSRYLVKRTGEKVFLECVQDMDHENMFWYRQDPGLGLRLIYFSYDVKMKEKGDIPEGYSVSREKKERFSLILESASTNQTSMYLCAGSLTSQGNYGNTIYFGEGSWLTVV.

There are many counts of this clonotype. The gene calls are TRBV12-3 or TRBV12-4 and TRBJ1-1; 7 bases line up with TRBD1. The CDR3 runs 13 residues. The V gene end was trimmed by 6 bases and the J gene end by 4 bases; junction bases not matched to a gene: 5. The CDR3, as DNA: TGTGCCAGCAGGAGGGACAGTTCCACTGAAGCTTTCTTT. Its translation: CASRRDSSTEAFF.

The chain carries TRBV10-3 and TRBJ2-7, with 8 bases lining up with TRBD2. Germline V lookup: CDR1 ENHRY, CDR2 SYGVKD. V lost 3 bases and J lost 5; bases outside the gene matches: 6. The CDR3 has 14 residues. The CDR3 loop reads CAISETGGFDEQYF. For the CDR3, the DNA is TGTGCCATCAGTGAAACGGGGGGGTTCGACGAGCAGTACTTC.

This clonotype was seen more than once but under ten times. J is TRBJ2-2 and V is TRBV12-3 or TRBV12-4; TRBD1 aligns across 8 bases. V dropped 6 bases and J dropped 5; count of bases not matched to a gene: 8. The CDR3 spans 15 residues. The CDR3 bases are TGTGCCAGCAGGGAAGACAGGGGAGAGACCGGGGAGCTGTTTTTT. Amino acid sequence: CASREDRGETGELFF.

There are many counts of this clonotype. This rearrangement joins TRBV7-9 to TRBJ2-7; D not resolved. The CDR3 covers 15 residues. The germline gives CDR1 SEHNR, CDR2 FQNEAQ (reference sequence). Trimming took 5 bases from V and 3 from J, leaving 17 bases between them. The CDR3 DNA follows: TGTGCCAGCAGCCCGCCGACTTCCCATGGCTACGAGCAGTACTTC. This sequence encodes CASSPPTSHGYEQYF.

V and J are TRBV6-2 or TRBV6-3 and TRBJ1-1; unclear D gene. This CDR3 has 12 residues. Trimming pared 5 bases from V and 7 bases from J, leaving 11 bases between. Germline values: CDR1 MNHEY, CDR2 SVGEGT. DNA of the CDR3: TGTGCCAGCAGTCCCCATCATTTTGAAGCTTTCTTT. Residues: CASSPHHFEAFF.

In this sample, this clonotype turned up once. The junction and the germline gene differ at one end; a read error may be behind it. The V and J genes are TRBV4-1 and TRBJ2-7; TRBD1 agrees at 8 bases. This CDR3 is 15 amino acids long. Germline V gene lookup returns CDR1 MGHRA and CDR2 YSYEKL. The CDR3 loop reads CVSSQGQASSYEQYF. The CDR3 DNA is TGCGTCAGCAGCCAGGGACAGGCGAGCTCCTACGAGCAGTACTTC.

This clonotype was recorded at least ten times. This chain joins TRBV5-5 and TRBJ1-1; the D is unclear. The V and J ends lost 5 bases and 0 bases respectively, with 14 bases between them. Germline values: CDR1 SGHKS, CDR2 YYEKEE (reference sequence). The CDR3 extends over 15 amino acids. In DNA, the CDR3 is TGTGCCAGCAGTGAGGATTCGGACTTGAACACTGAAGCTTTCTTT. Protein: CASSEDSDLNTEAFF.

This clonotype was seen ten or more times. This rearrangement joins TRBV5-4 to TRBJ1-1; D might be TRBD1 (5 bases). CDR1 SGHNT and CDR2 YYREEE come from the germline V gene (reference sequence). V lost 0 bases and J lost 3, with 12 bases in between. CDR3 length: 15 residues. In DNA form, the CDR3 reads TGTGCCAGCAGCTTGGGGGGACTGGGCGACACTGAAGCTTTCTTT. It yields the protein CASSLGGLGDTEAFF.

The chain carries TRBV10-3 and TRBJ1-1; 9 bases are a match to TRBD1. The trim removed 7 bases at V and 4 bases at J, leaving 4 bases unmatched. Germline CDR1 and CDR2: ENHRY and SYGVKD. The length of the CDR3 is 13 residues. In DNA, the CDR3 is TGTGCCATCATGGGGACAGGGAGCACTGAAGCTTTCTTT. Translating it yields CAIMGTGSTEAFF.

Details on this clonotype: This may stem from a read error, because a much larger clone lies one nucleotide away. CDR3 sequence (DNA): TGCAGTGCGTCCGGACAGGGGTTCGGAAAACTGGTTTTT. Residues: CSASGQGFGKLVF. V gene TRBV20-1 combines with J gene TRBJ1-4; 9 bases agree with TRBD1. The CDR3 has 13 residues. Germline CDR1 reads DFQATT; CDR2 reads SNEGSKA (reference sequence).

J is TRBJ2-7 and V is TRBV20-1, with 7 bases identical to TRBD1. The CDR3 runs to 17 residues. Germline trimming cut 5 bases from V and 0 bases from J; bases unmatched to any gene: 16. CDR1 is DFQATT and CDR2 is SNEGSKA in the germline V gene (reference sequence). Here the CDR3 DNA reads TGCAGTGCTTCATGGGACAGCGAAGAAACTTACTCCTACGAGCAGTACTTC. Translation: CSASWDSEETYSYEQYF.

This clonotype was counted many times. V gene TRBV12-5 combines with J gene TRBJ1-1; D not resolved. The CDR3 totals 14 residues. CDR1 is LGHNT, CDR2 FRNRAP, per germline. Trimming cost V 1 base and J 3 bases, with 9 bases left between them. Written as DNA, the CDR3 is TGTGCTAGTGGTTTGGAAGGGTGGGACACTGAAGCTTTCTTT. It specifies CASGLEGWDTEAFF.

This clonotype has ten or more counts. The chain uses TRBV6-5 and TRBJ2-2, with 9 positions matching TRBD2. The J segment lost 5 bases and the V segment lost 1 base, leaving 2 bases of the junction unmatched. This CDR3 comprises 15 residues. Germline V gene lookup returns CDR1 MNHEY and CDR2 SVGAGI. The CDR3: CASSYLAGGTGELFF. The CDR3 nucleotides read TGTGCCAGCAGTTACTTGGCGGGAGGGACCGGGGAGCTGTTTTTT.

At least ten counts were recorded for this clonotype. The CDR3 protein is CASSLVEGQPQHF. The CDR3 region has the DNA TGCGCCAGCAGCTTGGTAGAGGGCCAGCCCCAGCATTTT. The chain carries TRBV5-1 and TRBJ1-5; D not certain. The CDR3 is 13 amino acids. V was shortened by 0 bases and J by 7 bases, with 8 bases between the two germline ends. The germline gives CDR1 SGHRS, CDR2 YFSETQ. Together with reference TRBV5-1 and TRBJ1-5, the CDR3 gives the full variable domain: KAGVTQTPRYLIKTRGQQVTLSCSPISGHRSVSWYQQTPGQGLQFLFEYFSETQRNKGNFPGRFSGRQFSNSRSEMNVSTLELGDSALYLCASSLVEGQPQHFGDGTRLSIL.

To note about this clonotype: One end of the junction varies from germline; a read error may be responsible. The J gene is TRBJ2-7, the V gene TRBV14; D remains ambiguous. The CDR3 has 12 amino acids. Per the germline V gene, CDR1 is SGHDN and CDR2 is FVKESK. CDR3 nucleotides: TGTGCCGGCAGCCACCTAGGATACGAGCAGTACTTC. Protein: CAGSHLGYEQYF. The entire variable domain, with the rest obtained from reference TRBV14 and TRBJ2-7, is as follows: EAGVTQFPSHSVIEKGQTVTLRCDPISGHDNLYWYRRVMGKEIKFLLHFVKESKQDESGMPNNRFLAERTGGTYSTLKVQPAELEDSGVYFCAGSHLGYEQYFGPGTRLTVT.